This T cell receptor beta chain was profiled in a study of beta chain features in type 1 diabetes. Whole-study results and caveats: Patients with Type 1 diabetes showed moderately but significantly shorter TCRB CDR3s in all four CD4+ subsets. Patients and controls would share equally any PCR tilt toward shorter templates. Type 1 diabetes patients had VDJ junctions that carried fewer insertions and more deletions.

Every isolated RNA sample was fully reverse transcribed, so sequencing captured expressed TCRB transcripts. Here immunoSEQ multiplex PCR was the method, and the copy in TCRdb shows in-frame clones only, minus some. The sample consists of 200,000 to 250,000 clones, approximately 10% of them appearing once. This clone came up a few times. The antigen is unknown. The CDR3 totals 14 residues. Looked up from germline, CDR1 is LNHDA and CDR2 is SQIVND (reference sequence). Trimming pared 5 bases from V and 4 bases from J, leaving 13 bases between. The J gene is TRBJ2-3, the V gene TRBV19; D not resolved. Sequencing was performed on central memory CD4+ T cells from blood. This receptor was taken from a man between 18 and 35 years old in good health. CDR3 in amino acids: CASSPRPVADTQYF. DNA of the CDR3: TGTGCCAGTAGTCCACGTCCGGTGGCAGATACGCAGTATTTT.